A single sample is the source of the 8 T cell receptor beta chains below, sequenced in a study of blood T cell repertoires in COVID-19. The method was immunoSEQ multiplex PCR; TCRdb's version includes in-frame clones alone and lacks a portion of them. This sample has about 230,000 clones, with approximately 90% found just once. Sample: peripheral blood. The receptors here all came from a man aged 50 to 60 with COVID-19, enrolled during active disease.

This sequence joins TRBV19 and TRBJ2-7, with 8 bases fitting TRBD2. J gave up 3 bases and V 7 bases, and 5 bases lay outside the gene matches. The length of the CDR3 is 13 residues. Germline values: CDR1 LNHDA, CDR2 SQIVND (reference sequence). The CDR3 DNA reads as TGTGCCAGTAAACCAGCGGGGGACTACGAGCAGTACTTC. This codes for CASKPAGDYEQYF.

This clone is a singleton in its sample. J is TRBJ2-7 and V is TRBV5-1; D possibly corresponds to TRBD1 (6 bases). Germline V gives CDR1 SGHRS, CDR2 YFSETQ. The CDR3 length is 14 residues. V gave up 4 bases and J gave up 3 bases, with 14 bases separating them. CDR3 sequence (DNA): TGCGCCAGCAGCCCAGCAGGGACAATCTACGAGCAGTACTTC. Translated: CASSPAGTIYEQYF.

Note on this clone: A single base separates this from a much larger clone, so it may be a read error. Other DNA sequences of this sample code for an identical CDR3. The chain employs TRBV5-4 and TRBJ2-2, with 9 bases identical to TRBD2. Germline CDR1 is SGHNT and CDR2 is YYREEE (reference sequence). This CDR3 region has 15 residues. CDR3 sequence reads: CASSFGSGGTGELFF. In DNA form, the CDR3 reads TGTGCCAGCAGCTTCGGTAGCGGGGGCACCGGGGAGTTGTTTTTT.

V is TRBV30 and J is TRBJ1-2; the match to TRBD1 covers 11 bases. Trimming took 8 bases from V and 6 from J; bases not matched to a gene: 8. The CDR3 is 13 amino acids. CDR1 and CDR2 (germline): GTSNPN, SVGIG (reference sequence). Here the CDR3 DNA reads TGTGCCGTTGCCGGGACAGGGGGTAATGGCTACACCTTC. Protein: CAVAGTGGNGYTF.

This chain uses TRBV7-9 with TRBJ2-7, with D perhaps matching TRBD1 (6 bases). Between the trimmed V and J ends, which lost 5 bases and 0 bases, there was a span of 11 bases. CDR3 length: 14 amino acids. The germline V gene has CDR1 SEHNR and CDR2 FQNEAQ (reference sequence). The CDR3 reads CASSVTGTSYEQYF. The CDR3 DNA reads TGTGCCAGCAGCGTGACAGGAACCTCCTACGAGCAGTACTTC. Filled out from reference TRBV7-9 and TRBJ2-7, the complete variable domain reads DTGVSQNPRHKITKRGQNVTFRCDPISEHNRLYWYRQTLGQGPEFLTYFQNEAQLEKSRLLSDRFSAERPKGSFSTLEIQRTEQGDSAMYLCASSVTGTSYEQYFGPGTRLTVT.

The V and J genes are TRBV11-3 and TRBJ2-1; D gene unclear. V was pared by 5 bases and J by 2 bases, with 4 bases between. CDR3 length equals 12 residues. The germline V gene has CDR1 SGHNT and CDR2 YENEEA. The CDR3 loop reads CASSTTYNEQFF. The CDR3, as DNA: TGTGCCAGCAGCACTACCTACAATGAGCAGTTCTTC.

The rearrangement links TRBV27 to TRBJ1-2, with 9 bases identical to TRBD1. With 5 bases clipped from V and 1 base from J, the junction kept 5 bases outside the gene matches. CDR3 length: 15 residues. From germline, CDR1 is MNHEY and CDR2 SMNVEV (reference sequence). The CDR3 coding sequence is TGTGCCAGCAGTCCCGGGACAGGGTTTAACTATGGCTACACCTTC. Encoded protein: CASSPGTGFNYGYTF.

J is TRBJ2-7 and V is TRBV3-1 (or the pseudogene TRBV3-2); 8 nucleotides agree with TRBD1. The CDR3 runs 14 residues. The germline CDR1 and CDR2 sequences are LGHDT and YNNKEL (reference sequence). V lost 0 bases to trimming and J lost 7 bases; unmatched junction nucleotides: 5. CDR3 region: CASSQDDRGPEQYF. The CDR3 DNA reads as TGTGCCAGCAGCCAAGATGACAGGGGACCTGAGCAGTACTTC.